These T cell receptor beta chains were read from a single sample in a study of blood T cell repertoires in COVID-19. Sequenced by immunoSEQ multiplex PCR; TCRdb stores in-frame clones only, minus some. The sample carries 90,000 to 100,000 clones, around nine tenths recorded once. Sequenced material: peripheral blood. These receptors came from a man aged 50 to 59 with acute or convalescent COVID-19. Both conserved end residues are part of each CDR3. A D gene is named only where the DNA matches it firmly. Where a row states a size, it is once, few, many or the class of an expanded clone; other rows omit it.

d_call cdr3_length clone_size j_call v_call cdr3_aa cdr3_nt
NA 14 NA TRBJ2-1 TRBV23-1 CASSRGTDYNEQFF TGCGCCAGCAGTCGCGGGACAGATTACAATGAGCAGTTCTTC
NA 19 NA TRBJ1-3 TRBV5-8 CASSLTLYGGTRSGNTIYF TGTGCCAGCAGCTTAACCCTATACGGCGGGACCCGCTCTGGAAACACCATATATTTT
TRBD2 16 few TRBJ2-7 TRBV19 CASAGTSGSSSYEQYF TGTGCCAGTGCCGGGACTAGCGGGTCCAGCTCCTACGAGCAGTACTTC
TRBD2 16 NA TRBJ2-6 TRBV7-2 CASSKTSGTGANVLTF TGTGCCAGCAGCAAGACTAGCGGGACTGGGGCCAACGTCCTGACTTTC
TRBD2 13 NA TRBJ2-7 TRBV19 CASSKTTSAEQYF TGTGCCAGTAGTAAGACCACTAGCGCCGAGCAGTACTTC
TRBD1 14 NA TRBJ2-2 TRBV10-3 CAVGTGGDTGELFF TGTGCCGTCGGGACAGGGGGCGACACCGGGGAGCTGTTTTTT
TRBD1 17 NA TRBJ2-2 TRBV18 CASSPTTGQAHTGELFF TGTGCCAGCTCACCTACCACGGGACAGGCTCACACCGGGGAGCTGTTTTTT
NA 15 NA TRBJ2-7 TRBV27 CASSSSTGYWYEQYF TGTGCCAGCAGTTCGTCCACAGGGTATTGGTACGAGCAGTACTTC
NA 15 once TRBJ2-1 TRBV7-2 CASSLDRQAYNEQFF TGTGCCAGCAGCTTAGATCGACAGGCCTACAATGAGCAGTTCTTC
TRBD1 16 once TRBJ2-7 TRBV5-6 CASSLLGQGTSYEQYF TGTGCCAGCAGCTTGTTAGGACAGGGAACGTCCTACGAGCAGTACTTC
TRBD1 15 NA TRBJ1-6 TRBV6-5 CASSYATGGRSPLHF TGTGCCAGCAGTTACGCGACAGGGGGTCGATCACCCCTCCACTTT
NA 14 NA TRBJ1-1 TRBV19 CASTSPGSTPEAFF TGTGCCAGTACCAGCCCCGGGTCAACGCCTGAAGCTTTCTTT
NA 11 NA TRBJ1-1 TRBV7-9 CASSLVEGAFF TGTGCCAGCAGCTTAGTGGAGGGGGCTTTCTTT
TRBD1 14 NA TRBJ1-2 TRBV29-1 CSVGETGDPYGYTF TGCAGCGTTGGAGAGACAGGGGACCCCTATGGCTACACCTTC
NA 17 NA TRBJ1-2 TRBV27 CASSSRTGGGFGYGYTF TGTGCCAGCAGCTCCCGCACGGGGGGCGGTTTCGGCTATGGCTACACCTTC